The clone carrying this T cell receptor (beta chain) came up once. Its specificity is not known. The data are from a study of shared clonotypes between healthy human individuals. Study background: The composition of the donors was a couple of women and a few men aged 18 to 49.

Donors were healthy HIV-negative adults without recently reported acute infections or vaccinations. Assay: immunoSEQ multiplex PCR; the TCRdb copy retains only in-frame clones and omits some. The sample consists of a few hundred thousand clones, around three quarters of them appearing once. Study findings and constraints: Researchers sampled blood only, noting tissue repertoires likely differ. Sequencing depth was predicted to influence how clonotypes are shared among donors.

The CDR3 spans 17 residues. After removal of 3 bases from V and 6 bases from J, the junction contained 14 bases not matched to a gene. Germline lookup yields CDR1 SGHTA and CDR2 FQGNSA. This chain uses TRBV7-2 with TRBJ2-1; 7 positions agree with TRBD2. The clonotype comes from a middle-aged woman in good health. Some clones in this sample may be carry-over from other donors' samples. Material for sequencing was PBMCs. The CDR3 region has the DNA TGTGCCAGCAGCTTTCGGTCGCTTGCGGGAGTGGTCAATGAGCAGTTCTTC. Translating gives CASSFRSLAGVVNEQFF.